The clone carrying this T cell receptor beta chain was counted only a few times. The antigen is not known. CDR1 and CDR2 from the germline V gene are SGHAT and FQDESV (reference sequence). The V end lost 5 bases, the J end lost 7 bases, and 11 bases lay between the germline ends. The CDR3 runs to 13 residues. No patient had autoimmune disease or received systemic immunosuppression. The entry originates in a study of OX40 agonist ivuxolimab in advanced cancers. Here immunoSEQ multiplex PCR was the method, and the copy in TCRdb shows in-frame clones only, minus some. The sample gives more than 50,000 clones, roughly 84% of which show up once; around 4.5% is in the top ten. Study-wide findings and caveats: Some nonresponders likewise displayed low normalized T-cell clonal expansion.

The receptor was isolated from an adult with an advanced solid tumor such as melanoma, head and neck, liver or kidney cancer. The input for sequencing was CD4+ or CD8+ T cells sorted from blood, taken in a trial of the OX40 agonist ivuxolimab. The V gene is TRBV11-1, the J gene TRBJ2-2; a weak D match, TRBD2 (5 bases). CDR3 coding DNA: TGTGCCAGCAGCCCAACGGGGATCGGGGAGCTGTTTTTT. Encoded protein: CASSPTGIGELFF.